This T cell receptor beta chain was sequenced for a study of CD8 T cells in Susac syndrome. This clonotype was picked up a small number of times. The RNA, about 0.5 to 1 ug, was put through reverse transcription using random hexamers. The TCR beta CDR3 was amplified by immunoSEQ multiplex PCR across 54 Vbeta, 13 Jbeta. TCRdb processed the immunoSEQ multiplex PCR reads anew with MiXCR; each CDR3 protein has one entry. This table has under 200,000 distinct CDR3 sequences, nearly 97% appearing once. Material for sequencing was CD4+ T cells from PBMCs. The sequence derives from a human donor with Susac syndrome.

Here the CDR3 DNA reads TGTGCCAGCAGCTTGGACCGAATGAACACTGAAGCTTTCTTT. This codes for CASSLDRMNTEAFF. V gene TRBV5-4 combines with J gene TRBJ1-1; D gene uncertain. This CDR3 comprises 14 residues. V was shortened by 0 bases and J by 0 bases, with 6 bases between the two germline ends. Germline CDR1 is SGHNT and CDR2 is YYREEE (reference sequence).